These T cell receptor beta chains were read from a single sample in a study of T cells in Graves' hyperthyroidism and ophthalmopathy. TCRdb independently ran MiXCR on the multiplex PCR reads; one entry per CDR3 protein. Among about 200,000 distinct CDR3 sequences listed, roughly a sixth were seen once. The sequenced material came from blood. Source of these receptors: a man aged 50 or older with Graves' hyperthyroidism. The CDR3 runs from the conserved cysteine through the conserved F or W. A D gene is named only where the DNA matches it firmly. Where a row states a size, it is once, few, many or the class of an expanded clone; other rows omit it.

J gene: TRBJ2-1; clone size: NA; D gene: NA; V gene: TRBV7-9; CDR3 protein: CASSFSTEQFF; CDR3 DNA: TGTGCCAGCAGCTTCTCGACAGAGCAGTTCTTC
J gene: TRBJ1-4; clone size: many; D gene: NA; V gene: TRBV3-1; CDR3 protein: CASSQDPGGVREKLFF; CDR3 DNA: TGTGCCAGCAGCCAAGACCCGGGGGGGGTACGAGAAAAACTGTTTTTT
J gene: TRBJ1-4; clone size: NA; D gene: NA; V gene: TRBV18; CDR3 protein: CASSPPRGFREKLFF; CDR3 DNA: TGTGCCAGCTCACCACCTCGTGGGTTTCGGGAAAAACTGTTTTTT
J gene: TRBJ1-1; clone size: NA; D gene: TRBD1; V gene: TRBV6-1; CDR3 protein: CASRQRQGGNEAFF; CDR3 DNA: TGTGCCAGCAGGCAAAGACAGGGGGGGAATGAAGCTTTCTTT
J gene: TRBJ2-5; clone size: many; D gene: NA; V gene: TRBV7-9; CDR3 protein: CASSLSGGGERTQYF; CDR3 DNA: TGTGCCAGCAGCTTATCGGGTGGTGGCGAACGGACCCAGTACTTC
J gene: TRBJ1-2; clone size: many; D gene: NA; V gene: TRBV20-1; CDR3 protein: CSALRDTYGYTF; CDR3 DNA: TGCAGTGCTCTCCGGGACACATATGGCTACACCTTC
J gene: TRBJ2-7; clone size: many; D gene: TRBD2; V gene: TRBV20-1; CDR3 protein: CSAISSTAGVYEQYF; CDR3 DNA: TGCAGTGCTATCTCTTCAACAGCGGGAGTCTACGAGCAGTACTTC
J gene: TRBJ1-2; clone size: few; D gene: NA; V gene: TRBV6-5; CDR3 protein: CASSYQDSRYGYTF; CDR3 DNA: TGTGCCAGCAGTTACCAGGACAGCCGCTATGGCTACACCTTC
J gene: TRBJ2-7; clone size: NA; D gene: NA; V gene: TRBV6-5; CDR3 protein: CASSYRDSSSYERYF; CDR3 DNA: TGTGCCAGCAGTTACCGTGACAGCTCATCCTACGAGCGGTACTTC
J gene: TRBJ1-4; clone size: NA; D gene: NA; V gene: TRBV30; CDR3 protein: CAWSGRGFEKLFF; CDR3 DNA: TGTGCCTGGAGTGGCAGGGGTTTTGAAAAACTGTTTTTT
J gene: TRBJ1-3; clone size: many; D gene: TRBD1; V gene: TRBV28; CDR3 protein: CASSLARGAGGSLSGNTIYF; CDR3 DNA: TGTGCCAGCAGTTTAGCCAGAGGCGCAGGGGGCTCTCTATCTGGAAACACCATATATTTT
J gene: TRBJ1-2; clone size: many; D gene: NA; V gene: TRBV10-3; CDR3 protein: CAISETLKANYGYTF; CDR3 DNA: TGTGCCATCAGTGAGACACTTAAAGCTAACTATGGCTACACCTTC
J gene: TRBJ2-5; clone size: many; D gene: NA; V gene: TRBV7-9; CDR3 protein: CASSLLGRETQYF; CDR3 DNA: TGTGCCAGCAGCCTCTTGGGTCGAGAGACCCAGTACTTC
J gene: TRBJ1-3; clone size: NA; D gene: NA; V gene: TRBV7-2; CDR3 protein: CASSLGSGSSGNTIYF; CDR3 DNA: TGTGCCAGCAGCTTAGGGTCTGGAAGCTCTGGAAACACCATATATTTT